This TCR beta chain was documented in a study of shared clonotypes between healthy human individuals (dated by TCRdb to the early 2020s). Broadly, across the study: Three men and two women, aged 18 to 49 years, made up the cohort. For each donor, CD4 naive and CD4 memory were each run on three plates, CD8 naive on two plates, and CD8 memory on one plate. The study deeply sequenced blood TCR repertoires of about five healthy adults to estimate repertoire size and the extent of clonotype sharing between individuals. Different laboratories and diverse techniques were used to prepare libraries and sequence TCR repertoires, to increase sequencing depth and limit assay-specific biases. Leukapheresis yielded between about 0.94 and 9 billion PBMCs per donor. The paper as a whole reports these results and caveats: Higher generation probabilities were observed for clonotypes shared by all four sorted-subset donors than for non-shared clonotypes. Based on pairwise subsampling, the degree of clonotype sharing among donors was expected to be affected by sequencing depth. Sampling was restricted to blood, and TCR repertoires in tissue are likely to differ from TCR repertoires in blood. When several donors were compared, the shared fraction of clonotypes was 5% to 6.5% for naive CD4, 3.5% to 4% for naive CD8, more than 2% for memory CD4, and less than 0.45% for memory CD8. Even with the large sequencing depth, rarefaction of the sorted-subset datasets indicated that sequencing was incomplete. Estimated clonotype richness was generally larger for naive than for memory subsets. The genetic and exposure-history diversity represented was limited by the small number of donors.

Healthy HIV-negative adults with no recently reported acute infections or vaccinations were included as donors. Only Caucasian adults living in Nashville, Tennessee, USA were represented among the donors. Magnetic negative selection was used to enrich CD4+ T cells, after which naive cells were positively selected on CD45RA and the negative fraction became the memory subset. After blood collection by leukapheresis, PBMCs were isolated using Ficoll-Histopaque density gradient centrifugation and then cryopreserved in the vapor phase of liquid nitrogen. Purity and quantity of every magnetically sorted T cell population were checked by analytical flow cytometry. Each sorted fraction had its genomic DNA isolated and then quantified by UV absorbance on a Nanodrop 2000c. The germline V gene supplies CDR1 MDHEN and CDR2 SYDVKM. Here V drops 8 bases and J drops 3 bases, and the junction holds 6 bases not matched to any gene. Counted from cysteine to phenylalanine, this CDR3 has 14 amino acids. The retained sequence is limited to the CDR3, 42 bases, with the frame set at the first base.

Using the deep immunoSEQ assay, TCR CDR3 regions were amplified from genomic DNA by multiplex PCR. Genomic DNA extracted from each cell subset was distributed evenly over all wells of several immunoSEQ 96-well plates, and each plate served as one replicate. For sorted subsets, roughly 190 ng of genomic DNA, equivalent to 25,000 to 35,000 T cell genomes, went into each replicate PCR. Purified libraries were quantified with a Qubit 3.0 fluorometer, sized on a Bioanalyzer 2100, and re-quantified with the KAPA Library Quantification kit. Every immunoSEQ 96-well plate was sequenced on a dedicated single-read 150-cycle Illumina NextSeq 550 flow cell. In the source study's methods: Because only junctional sequences without quality scores were contained in the immunoSEQ output, filtering matching that applied to full-length reads could not be performed. Sequences were annotated with PyIR, a Python wrapper for IgBLAST v1.9, and V/J genes and CDR3 were assigned using IMGT germline references. Reads were removed for weak V/J assignments (E-value above 1e-6), missing CDR3, stop codons, out-of-frame junctions, or ambiguous translated residues. V3J clonotypes were defined as sequences sharing the same inferred V gene, J gene, and CDR3 amino acid sequence. Percentage overlap between repertoires was calculated by dividing the number of shared unique clonotypes by the size of the smaller repertoire. RTK rarefaction, the Chao1 estimator, and Recon v2.1 estimates of unobserved clonotypes were used to assess repertoire richness. Generation probabilities were computed with OLGA for all TCRbeta clonotypes obtained by the gDNA method from several donors. The source is immuneACCESS, and TCRdb retained only in-frame sequences with V and J called. Part of the clones is not carried over; for the studies checked, unresolved V genes explain less than half of this, and the remainder is unexplained. V, J and clone size derive from that table, while D and trimming were established from the DNA sequence. Recorded for this sample are 2,500,000 or so clones; 85% to 95% of them occurred a single time. The top ten hold around 0.35% of the sample.

Details on this clone: Its target antigen remains unknown. There are no base qualities to consult, and no much larger clone falls within one base.

The sequence links TRBV28 to TRBJ2-3, with 9 bases aligning to TRBD2. Sequenced material: naive CD4+ T cells from PBMCs. The cell subset or site label, as the study defines it: CD45RA+ positively selected. This receptor was identified in a man aged 18 to 35 in good health. Some clones in this sample may be carry-over from other donors' samples. In nucleotide form, the sequence is TGTGCCAGCGCGGGAGGGCCCAGAACAGATACGCAGTATTTT. Its protein reads: CASAGGPRTDTQYF. Where the CDR3 stops, the reference TRBV28 and TRBJ2-3 genes take over; the full variable domain is DVKVTQSSRYLVKRTGEKVFLECVQDMDHENMFWYRQDPGLGLRLIYFSYDVKMKEKGDIPEGYSVSREKKERFSLILESASTNQTSMYLCASAGGPRTDTQYFGPGTRLTVL.